The next 21 T cell receptor beta chains were all read from a single sample in a study of blood T cells in healthy people across ages. PCR was performed a second time for roughly 6 to 12 cycles using a sample-barcoded 5' primer and a J-beta primer mix. TCRdb re-called the 5' RACE reads through MiXCR, storing one row per CDR3 protein. The data hold more than 1 million distinct CDR3 sequences, with 45% observed a single time. Specimen: blood. The receptors come from a woman aged 55-69 years in good health.

The rearrangement links TRBV6-2 or TRBV6-3 to TRBJ2-5; TRBD2 matches 11 bases. This CDR3 region has 15 residues. J lost 4 bases, V lost 2 bases, and 3 bases had no gene match. Germline CDR1 and CDR2: MNHEY and SVGEGT. The CDR3, as DNA: TGTGCCAGCAGTTACCTAGCGGGAGGAGGAGAGACCCAGTACTTC. The encoded protein is CASSYLAGGGETQYF.

V and J are TRBV6-5 and TRBJ1-2; TRBD1 might be the D (5 bases). The CDR3 totals 14 residues. Germline CDR1 is MNHEY and CDR2 is SVGAGI. Trimming took 5 bases from V and 4 from J, leaving 14 bases between them. CDR3 in amino acids: CASSPATDSYGYTF. In nucleotides, the CDR3 is TGTGCCAGCAGTCCCGCGACAGATAGCTATGGCTACACCTTC.

This clonotype was detected a few times. J is TRBJ2-3 and V is TRBV10-2; 11 bases line up with TRBD2. Germline values: CDR1 WSHSY, CDR2 SAAADI. The CDR3 is 15 residues long. The J segment lost 3 bases and the V segment lost 8 bases, leaving 7 bases of the junction unmatched. CDR3 sequence: CASSKVAGGTDTQYF. In nucleotides, the CDR3 is TGCGCCAGCTCGAAGGTAGCGGGAGGGACAGATACGCAGTATTTT.

The CDR3 sequence: CASSSWDPNQPQHF. As DNA, the CDR3 is TGTGCCAGCAGTTCCTGGGACCCCAATCAGCCCCAGCATTTT. The chain carries TRBV6-5 and TRBJ1-5, with D maybe TRBD1 (5 bases). Trimming left V 4 bases short and J 3 bases short, with 10 bases between. The CDR3 extends over 14 amino acids. CDR1 is MNHEY and CDR2 is SVGAGI in the germline V gene.

The chain is built from TRBV12-3 or TRBV12-4 and TRBJ2-7; 7 bases align to TRBD1. The CDR3 runs to 16 residues. J gave up 0 bases and V 3 bases, and 8 bases lay outside the gene matches. The CDR3 DNA reads TGTGCCAGCAGTTTTGAGGTCCAGGGGGACTCCTACGAGCAGTACTTC. Translated: CASSFEVQGDSYEQYF.

The rearrangement uses TRBV7-2 and TRBJ2-5; D call uncertain. This CDR3 has 13 amino acids. V lost 5 bases to trimming and J lost 11 bases, with 18 bases between them. The germline V gene encodes CDR1 SGHTA and CDR2 FQGNSA. The CDR3 loop is CASSARVSGEQYF. DNA for the CDR3: TGTGCCAGCAGCGCCCGGGTTTCCGGTGAGCAGTACTTC.

This rearrangement joins TRBV5-8 to TRBJ1-4; no clear D gene. CDR1 and CDR2 (germline): SGHTS, YDEGEE. The CDR3 totals 14 residues. The ends were cut back, 4 bases at V and 4 bases at J, with 11 bases in the middle. CDR3 residues: CASSPPGGNEKLFF. CDR3 coding DNA: TGTGCCAGCAGCCCCCCCGGCGGTAATGAAAAACTGTTTTTT.

V usage is TRBV20-1 and J usage is TRBJ2-7; a possible D gene is TRBD2 (5 bases). CDR3 length: 12 amino acids. V lost 3 bases, J lost 3 bases, and 9 bases lay in between. The germline V gene encodes CDR1 DFQATT and CDR2 SNEGSKA (reference sequence). The CDR3 DNA sequence: TGCAGTGCTAGGGGGAGCTTCTACGAGCAGTACTTC. It specifies CSARGSFYEQYF.

The chain joins TRBV3-1 to TRBJ2-4; D uncertain. The end of the DNA aligns better with TRBJ2-7, so the J call may be wrong. The germline V gene encodes CDR1 LGHDT and CDR2 YNNKEL (reference sequence). CDR3 length equals 16 residues. CDR3 bases: TGTGCCAGCAGCCAAGCAACACCCGAGGTCCCCTACGAGCAGTACTTC. It yields the protein CASSQATPEVPYEQYF.

This clonotype was recorded a few times. V gene TRBV2 combines with J gene TRBJ2-1; D not resolved. Germline values: CDR1 SNHLY, CDR2 FYNNEI. The CDR3 consists of 10 residues. Trimming pared 2 bases from V and 7 bases from J, leaving 0 bases between. The CDR3 coding sequence is TGTGCCAGCAGTGAAAATGAGCAGTTCTTC. Its protein is CASSENEQFF.

The V call is TRBV27, the J call TRBJ2-3; TRBD2 is a possible D gene (5 bases). Trimming removed 6 bases at V and 7 bases at J, with 23 bases between. There are 16 residues in the CDR3. Germline V gene data show CDR1 as MNHEY and CDR2 as SMNVEV (reference sequence). The CDR3 loop is CASSPIGDRFVYTQYF. The CDR3 region has the DNA TGTGCCAGCAGCCCGATCGGGGATCGGTTCGTGTATACGCAGTATTTT.

The chain uses TRBV3-1 and TRBJ2-7, with a possible D match to TRBD2 (5 bases). V lost 4 bases and J 2 bases, leaving 18 bases between the germline ends. The germline V gene encodes CDR1 LGHDT and CDR2 YNNKEL (reference sequence). The CDR3 sequence is 16 residues long. The CDR3 DNA sequence: TGTGCCAGCAGCCCCCCGGATGGGCGGGCCCCCTACGAGCAGTACTTC. It yields the protein CASSPPDGRAPYEQYF.

This clonotype showed up just once. The junction departs from germline at one end; a sequencing error may be responsible. The V and J genes are TRBV6-5 and TRBJ2-3; 10 positions agree with TRBD2. Germline CDR1 is MNHEY and CDR2 is SVGAGI. This CDR3 has 13 residues. This CDR3 reads CANSDNSGGIQYF. The CDR3 nucleotides read TGTGCCAACAGTGATAATAGCGGGGGGATTCAGTATTTT.

This clonotype is termed medium-sized. The rearrangement uses TRBV21-1 and TRBJ2-3. TRBV21-1 is an annotated pseudogene. The CDR3 is 15 amino acids. CDR3 bases: TGTGCCAGCAGCAACTCTGTGGTTTGGACAGATACGCAGTATTTT. The encoded protein is CASSNSVVWTDTQYF.

The V gene is TRBV25-1, the J gene TRBJ2-1; 9 positions match TRBD1. This CDR3 is built from 11 residues. With 5 bases clipped from V and 15 bases from J, the junction kept 5 bases outside the gene matches. Germline CDR1 and CDR2: MGHDK and SYGVNS. The DNA for the CDR3 is TGTGCCAGCAGTTTTGGACAGGGGTGGTTCTTC. It yields the protein CASSFGQGWFF.

The gene calls are TRBV3-1 and TRBJ1-1; weak D call: TRBD1 (5 bases). Per germline, CDR1 LGHDT and CDR2 YNNKEL (reference sequence). Trimming shortened V by 2 bases and J by 2 bases, and 9 bases separated the two germline ends. This CDR3 spans 14 amino acids. The CDR3 sequence: CASSQRGDNTEAFF. CDR3 nucleotides: TGTGCCAGCAGCCAAAGGGGAGACAACACTGAAGCTTTCTTT.

J is TRBJ2-7 and V is TRBV11-2; the D gene is possibly TRBD1 (5 bases). V was pared by 9 bases and J by 4 bases, with 19 bases between. Germline lookup yields CDR1 SGHAT and CDR2 FQNNGV. The CDR3 is made up of 14 amino acids. CDR3: CASGVGAGKYEQYF. The DNA of the CDR3 is TGTGCCAGTGGGGTTGGGGCAGGGAAATACGAGCAGTACTTC.

This clonotype was counted a few times. The V gene is TRBV21-1, the J gene TRBJ1-2. TRBV21-1 is a documented pseudogene. The CDR3 sequence is 13 residues long. The CDR3 protein is CASSRDWGYGYTF. DNA of the CDR3: TGTGCCAGCAGCAGGGATTGGGGCTATGGCTACACCTTC.

The chain uses TRBV11-2 and TRBJ1-2; D remains unclear. This CDR3 contains 15 residues. Trimming removed 5 bases at V and 3 bases at J, with 16 bases between. Looked up from germline, CDR1 is SGHAT and CDR2 is FQNNGV. The CDR3 coding sequence is TGTGCCAGCAGCGCTGGGCCCCGGGATCACTATGGCTACACCTTC. Amino acid sequence: CASSAGPRDHYGYTF.

This clonotype was recorded only once. The rearrangement links TRBV6-5 to TRBJ2-1; the match to TRBD1 covers 10 bases. V lost 2 bases and J lost 4; bases outside the gene matches: 5. The germline V gene has CDR1 MNHEY and CDR2 SVGAGI. CDR3 size: 16 residues. CDR3 sequence: CASSYPSGQGYNEQFF. The CDR3 nucleotides read TGTGCCAGCAGTTACCCCTCGGGACAGGGGTACAATGAGCAGTTCTTC.

This clonotype has more than one count but fewer than ten. The V gene is TRBV27, the J gene TRBJ2-1; TRBD2 agrees at 10 bases. CDR1 and CDR2 from the germline V gene are MNHEY and SMNVEV (reference sequence). The CDR3 has 17 amino acids. After removal of 3 bases from V and 7 bases from J, the junction contained 12 bases not matched to a gene. The DNA for the CDR3 is TGTGCCAGCAGTTTCACAATCACTAGCGGGAACGGGAATGAGCAGTTCTTC. Its protein product is CASSFTITSGNGNEQFF.